The TCR beta chain described here comes from a study of blood T cells in healthy people across ages. With regard to this clonotype: Its antigen is not identified.

Notes on the study in general: Diversity was higher, and naive CD4+ cells more numerous, in long-lived donors than in aged donors.

This CDR3 region has 19 residues. The J segment lost 4 bases and the V segment lost 6 bases, leaving 14 bases of the junction unmatched. The second PCR ran roughly 6 to 11 cycles with a sample-barcoded 5' primer and J-beta primers. Each CDR3 protein is one row after TCRdb ran MiXCR on the 5' RACE reads. This sample has about 1.8 million distinct CDR3 sequences, with roughly 52% found just once. The chain employs TRBV12-3 or TRBV12-4 and TRBJ2-3, with 15 positions matching TRBD2. The specimen sequenced was blood. This sequence was found in a woman in her forties in good health. The DNA for the CDR3 is TGTGCCAGCAGCCGGGGACTAGCGGGGGGAAGCTTGAGCGCAGATACGCAGTATTTT. It is translated as CASSRGLAGGSLSADTQYF.